The 4 T cell receptor beta chains given below trace back to one sample, sequenced in a study of T cell repertoires in cytomegalovirus infection. TCRdb reprocessed the reads via MiXCR and lists one record per CDR3 protein. The table shows 310,000 or so distinct CDR3 sequences, with roughly a tenth occurring only once. Sequenced material: PBMCs. The receptors here all came from a human donor in good health (CMV status not recorded). Some clones in this sample may be carry-over from other donors' samples.

This clonotype was observed many times. The V gene is TRBV6-2 or TRBV6-3, the J gene TRBJ2-1; TRBD1 or TRBD2 may be the D gene (6 bases each). CDR1 MNHEY and CDR2 SVGEGT come from the germline V gene. V lost 6 bases to trimming and J lost 0 bases, with 18 bases between them. CDR3 size: 17 residues. CDR3 nucleotides: TGTGCCAGCAGCCGAACGAAGGGGGGTTACTCCTACAATGAGCAGTTCTTC. Translating gives CASSRTKGGYSYNEQFF.

This clonotype was counted at least ten times. CDR3 sequence reads: CASSKLAGVSYNEQFF. In DNA form, the CDR3 reads TGTGCCAGCAGCAAACTAGCGGGGGTGTCCTACAATGAGCAGTTCTTC. This chain links TRBV7-6 with TRBJ2-1; 11 nucleotides align to TRBD2. There are 16 residues in the CDR3. Germline V gives CDR1 SGHVS, CDR2 FNYEAQ. V gave up 5 bases and J gave up 1 base; unmatched junction bases: 4.

This clonotype turned up a few times. V gene TRBV20-1 combines with J gene TRBJ2-1, with 11 bases identical to TRBD2. CDR3 size: 16 residues. CDR1 and CDR2 from the germline V gene are DFQATT and SNEGSKA (reference sequence). Unmatched junction bases numbered 9, after V lost 0 bases and J lost 8 bases. The CDR3 loop reads CSARDRASGGLYEQFF. CDR3 coding DNA: TGCAGTGCTAGAGATCGGGCTAGCGGGGGGCTATATGAGCAGTTCTTC.

This clonotype was seen repeatedly, ten times or more. V usage is TRBV9 and J usage is TRBJ1-2; 11 nucleotides match TRBD1. V shed 4 bases and J 5 bases; nucleotides not matched to a gene: 10. This CDR3 comprises 16 residues. The germline CDR1 and CDR2 sequences are SGDLS and YYNGEE. CDR3 sequence (DNA): TGTGCCAGCAGCTCCAGGACAGGGGGCGCGGTATATGGCTACACCTTC. Translated, it gives CASSSRTGGAVYGYTF.